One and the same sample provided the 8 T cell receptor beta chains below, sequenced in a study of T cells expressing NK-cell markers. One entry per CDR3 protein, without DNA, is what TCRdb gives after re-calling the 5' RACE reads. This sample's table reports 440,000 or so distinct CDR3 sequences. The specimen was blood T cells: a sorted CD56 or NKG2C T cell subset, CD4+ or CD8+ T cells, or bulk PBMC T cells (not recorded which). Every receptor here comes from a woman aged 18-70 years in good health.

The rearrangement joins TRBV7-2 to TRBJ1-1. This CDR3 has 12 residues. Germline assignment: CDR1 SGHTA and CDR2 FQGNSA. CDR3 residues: CASSSTRGEAFF.

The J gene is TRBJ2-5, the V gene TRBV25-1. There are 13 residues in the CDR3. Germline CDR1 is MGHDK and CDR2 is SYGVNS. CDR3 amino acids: CASSEFGQETQYF.

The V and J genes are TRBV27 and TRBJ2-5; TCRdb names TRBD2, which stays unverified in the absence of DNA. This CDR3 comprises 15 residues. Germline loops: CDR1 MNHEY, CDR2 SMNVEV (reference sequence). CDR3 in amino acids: CASSLVQGGQETQYF.

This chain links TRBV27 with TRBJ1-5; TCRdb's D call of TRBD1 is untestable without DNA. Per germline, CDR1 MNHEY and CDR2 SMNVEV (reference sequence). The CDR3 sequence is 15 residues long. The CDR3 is CASSWSRDTNQPQHF.

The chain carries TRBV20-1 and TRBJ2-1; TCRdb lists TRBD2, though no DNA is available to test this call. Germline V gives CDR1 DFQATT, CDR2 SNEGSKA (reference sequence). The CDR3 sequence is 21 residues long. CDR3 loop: CSARGLTSENRGPFSYNEQFF.

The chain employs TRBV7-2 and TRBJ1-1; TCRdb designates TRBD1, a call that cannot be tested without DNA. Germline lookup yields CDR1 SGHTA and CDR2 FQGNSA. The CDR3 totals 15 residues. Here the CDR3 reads CASSSWGNIATEAFF.

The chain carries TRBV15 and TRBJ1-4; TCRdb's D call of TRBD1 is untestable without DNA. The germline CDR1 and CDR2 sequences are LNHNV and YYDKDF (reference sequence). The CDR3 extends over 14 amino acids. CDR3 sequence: CATSTTGNGEKLFF. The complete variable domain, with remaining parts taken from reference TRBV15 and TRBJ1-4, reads DAMVIQNPRYQVTQFGKPVTLSCSQTLNHNVMYWYQQKSSQAPKLLFHYYDKDFNNEADTPDNFQSRRPNTSFCFLDIRSPGLGDTAMYLCATSTTGNGEKLFFGSGTQLSVL.

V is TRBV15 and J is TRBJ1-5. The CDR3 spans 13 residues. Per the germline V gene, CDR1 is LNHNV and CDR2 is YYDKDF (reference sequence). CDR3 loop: CATSRVGSQPQHF. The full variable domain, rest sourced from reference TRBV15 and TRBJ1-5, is DAMVIQNPRYQVTQFGKPVTLSCSQTLNHNVMYWYQQKSSQAPKLLFHYYDKDFNNEADTPDNFQSRRPNTSFCFLDIRSPGLGDTAMYLCATSRVGSQPQHFGDGTRLSIL.